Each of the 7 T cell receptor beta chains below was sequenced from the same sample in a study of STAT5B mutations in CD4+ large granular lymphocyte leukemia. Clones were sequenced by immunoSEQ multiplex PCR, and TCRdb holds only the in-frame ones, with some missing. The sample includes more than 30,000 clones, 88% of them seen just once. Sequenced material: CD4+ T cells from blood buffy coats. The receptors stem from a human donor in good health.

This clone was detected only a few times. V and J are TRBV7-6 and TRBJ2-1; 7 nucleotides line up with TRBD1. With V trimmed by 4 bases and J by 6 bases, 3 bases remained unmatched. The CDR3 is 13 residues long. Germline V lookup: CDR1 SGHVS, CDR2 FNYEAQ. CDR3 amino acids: CASSSTGSNEQFF. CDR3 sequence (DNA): TGTGCCAGCAGCTCGACAGGGAGCAATGAGCAGTTCTTC.

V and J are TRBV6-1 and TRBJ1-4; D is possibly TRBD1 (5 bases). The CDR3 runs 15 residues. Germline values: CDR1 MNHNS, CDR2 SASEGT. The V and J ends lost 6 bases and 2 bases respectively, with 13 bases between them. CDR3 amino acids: CASRGLGTTNEKLFF. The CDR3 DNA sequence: TGTGCCAGCAGGGGGTTGGGGACGACTAATGAAAAACTGTTTTTT.

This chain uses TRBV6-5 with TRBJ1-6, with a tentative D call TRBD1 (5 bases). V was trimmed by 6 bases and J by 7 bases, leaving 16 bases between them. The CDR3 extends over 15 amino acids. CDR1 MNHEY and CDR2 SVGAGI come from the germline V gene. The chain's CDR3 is CASRPPTGGNSPLHF. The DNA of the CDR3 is TGTGCCAGCAGACCCCCCACAGGAGGAAATTCACCCCTCCACTTT.

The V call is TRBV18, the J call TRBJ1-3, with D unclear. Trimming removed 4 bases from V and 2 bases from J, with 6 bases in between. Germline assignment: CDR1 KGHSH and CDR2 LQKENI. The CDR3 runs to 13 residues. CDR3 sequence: CASSQAAGNTIYF. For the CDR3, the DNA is TGTGCCAGCTCACAAGCTGCTGGAAACACCATATATTTT.

CDR3 in DNA: TGTGCCAGCACGGGCGGCACCGTTTATTCACCCCTCCACTTT. This gives the protein CASTGGTVYSPLHF. The V and J genes are TRBV6-5 and TRBJ1-6; D not resolved. This CDR3 has 14 amino acids. CDR1 is MNHEY and CDR2 is SVGAGI in the germline V gene. The ends were cut back, 7 bases at V and 8 bases at J, with 15 bases in the middle.

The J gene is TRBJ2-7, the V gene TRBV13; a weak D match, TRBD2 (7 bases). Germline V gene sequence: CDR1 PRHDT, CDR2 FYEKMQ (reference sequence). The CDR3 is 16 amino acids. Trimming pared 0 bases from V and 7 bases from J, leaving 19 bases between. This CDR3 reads CASSLGAGRGIEEQYF. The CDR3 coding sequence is TGTGCCAGCAGCTTAGGGGCAGGGAGGGGGATCGAAGAGCAGTACTTC.

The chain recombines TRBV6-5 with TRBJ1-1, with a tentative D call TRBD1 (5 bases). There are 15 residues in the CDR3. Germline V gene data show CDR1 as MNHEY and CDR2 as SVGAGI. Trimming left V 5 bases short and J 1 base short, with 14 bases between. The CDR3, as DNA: TGTGCCAGCAGTGGGGGTGGTCCTCCGAACACTGAAGCTTTCTTT. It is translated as CASSGGGPPNTEAFF.